This TCR beta chain was documented in a study of blood T cell repertoires in COVID-19. As for the study in general: The cDNA or gDNA used as material had been derived from T cells, B-cell-depleted T cells, or PBMCs.

TCRdb's copy holds only in-frame clones and misses some; the assay was immunoSEQ multiplex PCR. Found here are over 250,000 clones, 75% to 90% of them singletons; the top ten hold 2% to 2.5%. CDR3 length: 15 amino acids. V dropped 3 bases and J dropped 3; count of bases not matched to a gene: 4. Per the germline V gene, CDR1 is MNHNS and CDR2 is SASEGT. This clone was observed a few times. The chain joins TRBV6-1 to TRBJ2-1; TRBD1 agrees at 8 bases. This TCR derives from a man aged 50-60 years with acute or convalescent COVID-19. Sequenced: peripheral blood. CDR3 bases: TGTGCCAGCAGTGACCAGGGGGCTTACTACAATGAGCAGTTCTTC. Translation: CASSDQGAYYNEQFF.